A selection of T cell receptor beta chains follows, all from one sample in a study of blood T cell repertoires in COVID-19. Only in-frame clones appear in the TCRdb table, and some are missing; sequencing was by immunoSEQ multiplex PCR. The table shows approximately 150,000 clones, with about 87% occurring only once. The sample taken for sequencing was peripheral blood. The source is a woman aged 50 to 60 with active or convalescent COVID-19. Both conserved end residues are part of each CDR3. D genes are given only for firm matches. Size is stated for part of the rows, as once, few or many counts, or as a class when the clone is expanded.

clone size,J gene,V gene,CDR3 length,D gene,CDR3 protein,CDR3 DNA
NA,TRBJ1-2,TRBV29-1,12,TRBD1,CSVRTGGRGYTF,TGCAGCGTCCGAACAGGGGGCCGGGGCTACACCTTC
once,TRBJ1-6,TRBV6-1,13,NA,CASSDSGDSPLHF,TGTGCCAGCAGTGATTCCGGAGATTCACCCCTCCACTTT
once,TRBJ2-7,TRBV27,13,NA,CASGGAGYYEQYF,TGTGCCAGCGGGGGGGCAGGGTACTACGAGCAGTACTTC
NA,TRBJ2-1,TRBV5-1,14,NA,CASSPNSLGDEQFF,TGCGCCAGCAGCCCGAACTCTCTAGGGGATGAGCAGTTCTTC
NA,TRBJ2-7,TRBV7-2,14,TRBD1,CASSTPRDRDEQYF,TGTGCCAGCAGCACCCCCCGGGACAGGGACGAGCAGTACTTC
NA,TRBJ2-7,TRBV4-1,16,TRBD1,CASSQDLGQVDYEQYF,TGCGCCAGCAGCCAAGATTTGGGACAGGTGGACTACGAGCAGTACTTC
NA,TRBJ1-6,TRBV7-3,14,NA,CASSLNSLGSPLHF,TGTGCCAGCAGCTTAAACAGCCTGGGCTCACCCCTCCACTTT
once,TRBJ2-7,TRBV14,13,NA,CASSPVVSYEQYF,TGTGCCAGCAGCCCAGTGGTCTCCTACGAGCAGTACTTC
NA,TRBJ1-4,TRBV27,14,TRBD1,CASSKTGPYEKLFF,TGTGCCAGCAGCAAGACAGGGCCATATGAAAAACTGTTTTTT
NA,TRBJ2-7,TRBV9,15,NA,CASSAGQPDSYEQYF,TGTGCCAGCAGCGCCGGACAGCCCGATTCCTACGAGCAGTACTTC
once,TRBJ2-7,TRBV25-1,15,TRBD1,CASSAISTGSYEQYF,TGTGCCAGCAGTGCTATTTCGACAGGGTCCTACGAGCAGTACTTC
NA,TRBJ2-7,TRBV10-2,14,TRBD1,CASCLRQGVHEQYF,TGCGCCAGCTGTCTAAGACAGGGGGTTCACGAGCAGTACTTC
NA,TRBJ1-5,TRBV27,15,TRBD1,CASSTTGGAVGPQHF,TGTGCCAGCAGCACAACAGGGGGCGCAGTAGGGCCCCAGCATTTT
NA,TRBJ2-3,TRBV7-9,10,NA,CAAGADTQYF,TGTGCCGCAGGGGCAGATACGCAGTATTTT
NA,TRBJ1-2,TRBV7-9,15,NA,CASSLGQGGWNGYTF,TGTGCCAGCAGCTTAGGTCAGGGTGGTTGGAATGGCTACACCTTC
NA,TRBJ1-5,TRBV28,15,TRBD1,CASSADRGRNQPQHF,TGTGCCAGCAGTGCAGACAGGGGACGCAATCAGCCCCAGCATTTT
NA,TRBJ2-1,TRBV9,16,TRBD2,CASSVGGSGRRSEQFF,TGTGCCAGCAGCGTAGGAGGAAGCGGGAGGCGAAGTGAGCAGTTCTTC